Presented here are 19 T cell receptor beta chains from one specimen sequenced in a study of spatial heterogeneity in lung cancer. TCRdb reprocessed the 5' RACE reads via MiXCR and lists one record per CDR3 protein. This sample carries about 85,000 distinct CDR3 sequences, 15% to 25% of them seen once, and the ten largest clones take roughly 6%. Time point: sample taken at primary tumor resection. Unsorted whole RNA samples from tumor, nontumor lung or frozen PBMC were sequenced. Sequencing used PBMCs, obtained at surgery. The receptors here all came from a male donor with early-stage non-small cell lung cancer.

In its sample, this clonotype was seen many times. This sequence joins TRBV6-6 and TRBJ2-7; 9 bases are shared with TRBD1. V was clipped by 6 bases and J by 2 bases; unmatched bases: 5. The CDR3 sequence is 14 residues long. Germline V gene lookup returns CDR1 MNHNY and CDR2 SVGAGI (reference sequence). CDR3 sequence: CASRPGTGTYEQYF. The CDR3 DNA sequence: TGTGCCAGCAGGCCCGGGACAGGGACCTACGAGCAGTACTTC.

J is TRBJ2-3 and V is TRBV9; weak D call: TRBD2 (8 bases). The V and J ends lost 3 bases and 10 bases respectively, with 15 bases between them. There are 13 residues in the CDR3. Germline V gene data show CDR1 as SGDLS and CDR2 as YYNGEE. Written as DNA, the CDR3 is TGTGCCAGCAGCGCGGGAGGGACAGTTTCGCAGTATTTT. Translated, it gives CASSAGGTVSQYF. Looking up the rest from reference TRBV9 and TRBJ2-3 gives the full variable domain: DSGVTQTPKHLITATGQRVTLRCSPRSGDLSVYWYQQSLDQGLQFLIQYYNGEERAKGNILERFSAQQFPDLHSELNLSSLELGDSALYFCASSAGGTVSQYFGPGTRLTVL.

The chain joins TRBV7-2 to TRBJ2-2, with TRBD2 as a possible D gene (6 bases). Germline CDR1 SGHTA, CDR2 FQGNSA. The CDR3 runs 17 residues. V lost 5 bases and J lost 4, with 20 bases in between. The CDR3 bases are TGTGCCAGCAGCCCCGGGGCTATTCGGGGGTCCACCGGGGAGCTGTTTTTT. The encoded protein is CASSPGAIRGSTGELFF.

This clonotype was counted a few times. The chain recombines TRBV11-1 with TRBJ1-1; 10 positions agree with TRBD1. The germline CDR1 and CDR2 sequences are SGHAT and FQDESV (reference sequence). Trimming at V came to 5 bases and at J to 4 bases, leaving 7 bases not matched to a gene. This CDR3 region has 15 residues. Written as DNA, the CDR3 is TGTGCCAGCAGCCCCCAGACAGGGGGCGGCACTGAAGCTTTCTTT. This sequence encodes CASSPQTGGGTEAFF.

The V and J genes are TRBV5-8 and TRBJ1-4; D may be TRBD1 (5 bases). The germline CDR1 and CDR2 sequences are SGHTS and YDEGEE. Trimming took 4 bases from V and 13 from J, leaving 20 bases between them. This CDR3 region has 14 residues. CDR3 coding DNA: TGTGCCAGCAGCCCTCACGCGAATGGGGGGGGACTGTTTTTT. This codes for CASSPHANGGGLFF.

Only a few counts were recorded for this clonotype. The chain has TRBV19 and TRBJ1-2; D is undetermined. Trimming stripped 2 bases from V and 2 bases from J, with 9 bases between. Germline V gene sequence: CDR1 LNHDA, CDR2 SQIVND (reference sequence). The CDR3 consists of 14 residues. The CDR3 loop is CASSILGGNYGYTF. In nucleotides, the CDR3 is TGTGCCAGTAGTATATTAGGAGGGAACTATGGCTACACCTTC.

This sequence joins TRBV11-3 and TRBJ1-1; D is ambiguous. CDR3 size: 12 residues. The V gene lost 4 bases and the J gene lost 3 bases, with 6 bases spanning the gap. Germline loops: CDR1 SGHNT, CDR2 YENEEA. This chain's CDR3 is CASSSMDTEAFF. As DNA, the CDR3 is TGTGCCAGCAGCTCCATGGACACTGAAGCTTTCTTT.

The rearrangement uses TRBV2 and TRBJ2-2, with 10 nucleotides matching TRBD1. The CDR3 contains 15 residues. V was clipped by 6 bases and J by 6 bases; unmatched bases: 7. CDR1 is SNHLY and CDR2 is FYNNEI in the germline V gene. This chain's CDR3 is CASSDDRGLSGELFF. CDR3 nucleotide sequence: TGTGCCAGCAGCGACGACAGGGGGCTTTCCGGGGAGCTGTTTTTT.

The chain recombines TRBV20-1 with TRBJ2-7, with a tentative D call TRBD2 (6 bases). Germline V gene lookup returns CDR1 DFQATT and CDR2 SNEGSKA (reference sequence). Trimming removed 6 bases from V and 6 bases from J, with 12 bases in between. The CDR3 totals 11 residues. The CDR3 loop reads CSAPRGTEQYF. The CDR3 DNA follows: TGCAGTGCCCCGCGCGGGACCGAGCAGTACTTC.

This clonotype was counted ten times or more. The chain is built from TRBV5-1 and TRBJ2-5; D may be TRBD1 (6 bases). V was trimmed by 7 bases and J by 3 bases, leaving 7 bases between them. Germline CDR1 is SGHRS and CDR2 is YFSETQ. CDR3 size: 11 residues. In DNA, the CDR3 is TGCGCCAGCCGGACAGAAGAGACCCAGTACTTC. Protein product: CASRTEETQYF.

This clonotype was observed a few times. The rearrangement links TRBV20-1 to TRBJ2-1; D unclear. There are 15 residues in the CDR3. Germline assignment: CDR1 DFQATT and CDR2 SNEGSKA (reference sequence). Trimming left V 6 bases short and J 0 bases short, with 15 bases between. The CDR3 nucleotides read TGCAGTGCCCCACTGACTCTTAGCTCCTACAATGAGCAGTTCTTC. Translation gives CSAPLTLSSYNEQFF.

Only a few counts were recorded for this clonotype. The rearrangement joins TRBV12-5 to TRBJ2-3; either TRBD1 or TRBD2 may fit D (5 bases each). Germline-derived CDR1 and CDR2 are LGHNT and FRNRAP. The CDR3 has 16 amino acids. With 0 bases removed from V and 0 bases from J, the gap between germline ends came to 10 bases. The CDR3, as DNA: TGTGCTAGTGGTTTGGTACGGGACCCTAGCACAGATACGCAGTATTTT. It specifies CASGLVRDPSTDTQYF.

The CDR3 here is CASSREEGWNEQYF. The DNA of the CDR3 is TGTGCCAGCAGCCGCGAGGAGGGGTGGAACGAGCAGTACTTC. The V gene is TRBV7-9, the J gene TRBJ2-7; TRBD2 is a possible D gene (6 bases). Germline-derived CDR1 and CDR2 are SEHNR and FQNEAQ (reference sequence). This CDR3 is built from 14 residues. V was cut by 5 bases and J by 5 bases, with 16 bases left in between.

The V call is TRBV19, the J call TRBJ2-5, with D unresolved. Between the trimmed V and J ends, which lost 5 bases and 5 bases, there was a span of 6 bases. Germline CDR1 and CDR2: LNHDA and SQIVND (reference sequence). CDR3 length: 11 residues. CDR3 DNA: TGTGCCAGTAGTCACGGGGAGACCCAGTACTTC. It yields the protein CASSHGETQYF. Full variable domain (remainder filled in from reference TRBV19 and TRBJ2-5): DGGITQSPKYLFRKEGQNVTLSCEQNLNHDAMYWYRQDPGQGLRLIYYSQIVNDFQKGDIAEGYSVSREKKESFPLTVTSAQKNPTAFYLCASSHGETQYFGPGTRLLVL.

In this sample, this clonotype turned up a few times. The chain has TRBV27 and TRBJ2-5, with D possibly matching TRBD2 (6 bases). Germline V gene lookup returns CDR1 MNHEY and CDR2 SMNVEV (reference sequence). V was cut by 9 bases and J by 0 bases, with 17 bases left in between. The CDR3 spans 15 residues. The CDR3 is CASSHKGLNQETQYF. The CDR3 DNA follows: TGTGCCAGTAGCCACAAGGGACTCAACCAAGAGACCCAGTACTTC.

V is TRBV10-3 and J is TRBJ2-7; D is undetermined. V lost 0 bases and J 2 bases, leaving 8 bases between the germline ends. This CDR3 has 14 residues. Germline CDR1 and CDR2: ENHRY and SYGVKD. CDR3 residues: CAISESKATYEQYF. As DNA, the CDR3 is TGTGCCATCAGTGAGTCGAAAGCTACCTACGAGCAGTACTTC.

The chain carries TRBV20-1 and TRBJ2-7, with D perhaps being TRBD1 or TRBD2 (5 bases each). The CDR3 loop spans 13 amino acids. Germline V gene lookup returns CDR1 DFQATT and CDR2 SNEGSKA (reference sequence). The V end lost 3 bases, the J end lost 4 bases, and 13 bases lay between the germline ends. DNA of the CDR3: TGCAGTGCTAGGGCCGAGTGGGGGTACGAGCAGTACTTC. As protein: CSARAEWGYEQYF.

This chain connects TRBV4-2 to TRBJ1-1; D gene uncertain. Germline loops: CDR1 LGHNA, CDR2 YNFKEQ. V lost 4 bases and J lost 8, with 11 bases in between. CDR3 length: 12 amino acids. The CDR3: CASSPTEGEAFF. The CDR3 region has the DNA TGTGCCAGCAGCCCCACGGAAGGGGAAGCTTTCTTT.

There are a few counts of this clonotype. The gene calls are TRBV20-1 and TRBJ1-5; TRBD1 aligns across 7 bases. CDR3 length: 17 residues. V shed 5 bases, J shed 0 bases, and the junction held 13 bases outside the gene matches. Looked up from germline, CDR1 is DFQATT and CDR2 is SNEGSKA (reference sequence). For the CDR3, the DNA is TGCAGTGCTGCACAGGGGTCAGGGGGATATAGCAATCAGCCCCAGCATTTT. Protein sequence: CSAAQGSGGYSNQPQHF.